This TCR beta chain is drawn from a study of cytomegalovirus exposure and HLA in healthy donors. Study-wide background: Genetic ancestry analysis placed 75% to 85% of the 350 to 500 donors that were genotyped in the Caucasian-associated cluster.

PCR employed 60 Vbeta and 13 Jbeta primers. The method was immunoSEQ multiplex PCR; TCRdb's version includes in-frame clones alone and lacks a portion of them. The repertoire holds roughly 99,000 clones, with about 81% as singletons. The TCR was taken from a young man in good health and CMV-seropositive. Sequences were obtained from PBMCs.

CDR3 sequence reads: CASSQGTRTVGSGAYEQYF. As DNA, the CDR3 is TGCGCCAGCAGCCAAGGAACCCGGACGGTAGGTAGCGGGGCCTACGAGCAGTACTTC. This chain uses TRBV4-1 with TRBJ2-7; 8 nucleotides agree with TRBD2. CDR3 length: 19 residues. CDR1 and CDR2 from the germline V gene are MGHRA and YSYEKL. V lost 1 base and J lost 2; bases outside the gene matches: 16.